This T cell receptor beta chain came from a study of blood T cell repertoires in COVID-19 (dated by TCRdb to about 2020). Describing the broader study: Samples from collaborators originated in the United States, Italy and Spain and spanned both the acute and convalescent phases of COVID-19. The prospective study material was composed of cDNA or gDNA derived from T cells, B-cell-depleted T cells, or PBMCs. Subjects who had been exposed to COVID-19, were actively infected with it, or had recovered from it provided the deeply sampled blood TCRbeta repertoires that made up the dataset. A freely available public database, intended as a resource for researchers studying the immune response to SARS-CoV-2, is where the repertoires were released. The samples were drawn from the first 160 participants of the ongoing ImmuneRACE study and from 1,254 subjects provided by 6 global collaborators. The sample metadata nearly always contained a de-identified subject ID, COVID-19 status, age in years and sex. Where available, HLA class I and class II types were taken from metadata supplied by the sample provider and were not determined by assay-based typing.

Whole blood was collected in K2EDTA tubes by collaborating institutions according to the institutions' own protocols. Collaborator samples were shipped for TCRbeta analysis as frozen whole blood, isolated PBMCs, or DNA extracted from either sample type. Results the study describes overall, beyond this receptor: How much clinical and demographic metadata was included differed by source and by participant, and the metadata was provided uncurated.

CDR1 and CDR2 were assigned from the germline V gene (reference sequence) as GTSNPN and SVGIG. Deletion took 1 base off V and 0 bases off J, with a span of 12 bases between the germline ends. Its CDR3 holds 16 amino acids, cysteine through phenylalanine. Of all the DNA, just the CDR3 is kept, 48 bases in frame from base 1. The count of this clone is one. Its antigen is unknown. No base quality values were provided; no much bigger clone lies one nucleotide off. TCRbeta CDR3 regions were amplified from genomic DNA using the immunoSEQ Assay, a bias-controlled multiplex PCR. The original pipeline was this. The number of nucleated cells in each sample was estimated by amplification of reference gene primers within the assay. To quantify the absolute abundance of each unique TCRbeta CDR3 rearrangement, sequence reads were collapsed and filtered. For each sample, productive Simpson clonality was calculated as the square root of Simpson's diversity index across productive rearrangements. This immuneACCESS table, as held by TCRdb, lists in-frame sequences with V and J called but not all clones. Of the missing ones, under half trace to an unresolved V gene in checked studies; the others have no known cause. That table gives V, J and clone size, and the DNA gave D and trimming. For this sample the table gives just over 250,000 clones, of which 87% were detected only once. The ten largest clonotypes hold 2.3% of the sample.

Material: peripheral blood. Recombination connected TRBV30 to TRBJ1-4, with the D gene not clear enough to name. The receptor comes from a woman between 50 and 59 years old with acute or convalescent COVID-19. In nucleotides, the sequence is TGTGCCTGGAGTGCTCTGGTTTCAGCAACTAATGAAAAACTGTTTTTT. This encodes CAWSALVSATNEKLFF. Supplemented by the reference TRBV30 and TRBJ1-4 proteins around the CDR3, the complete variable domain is SQTIHQWPATLVQPVGSPLSLECTVEGTSNPNLYWYRQAAGRGLQLLFYSVGIGQISSEVPQNLSASRPQDRQFILSSKKLLLSDSGFYLCAWSALVSATNEKLFFGSGTQLSVL.